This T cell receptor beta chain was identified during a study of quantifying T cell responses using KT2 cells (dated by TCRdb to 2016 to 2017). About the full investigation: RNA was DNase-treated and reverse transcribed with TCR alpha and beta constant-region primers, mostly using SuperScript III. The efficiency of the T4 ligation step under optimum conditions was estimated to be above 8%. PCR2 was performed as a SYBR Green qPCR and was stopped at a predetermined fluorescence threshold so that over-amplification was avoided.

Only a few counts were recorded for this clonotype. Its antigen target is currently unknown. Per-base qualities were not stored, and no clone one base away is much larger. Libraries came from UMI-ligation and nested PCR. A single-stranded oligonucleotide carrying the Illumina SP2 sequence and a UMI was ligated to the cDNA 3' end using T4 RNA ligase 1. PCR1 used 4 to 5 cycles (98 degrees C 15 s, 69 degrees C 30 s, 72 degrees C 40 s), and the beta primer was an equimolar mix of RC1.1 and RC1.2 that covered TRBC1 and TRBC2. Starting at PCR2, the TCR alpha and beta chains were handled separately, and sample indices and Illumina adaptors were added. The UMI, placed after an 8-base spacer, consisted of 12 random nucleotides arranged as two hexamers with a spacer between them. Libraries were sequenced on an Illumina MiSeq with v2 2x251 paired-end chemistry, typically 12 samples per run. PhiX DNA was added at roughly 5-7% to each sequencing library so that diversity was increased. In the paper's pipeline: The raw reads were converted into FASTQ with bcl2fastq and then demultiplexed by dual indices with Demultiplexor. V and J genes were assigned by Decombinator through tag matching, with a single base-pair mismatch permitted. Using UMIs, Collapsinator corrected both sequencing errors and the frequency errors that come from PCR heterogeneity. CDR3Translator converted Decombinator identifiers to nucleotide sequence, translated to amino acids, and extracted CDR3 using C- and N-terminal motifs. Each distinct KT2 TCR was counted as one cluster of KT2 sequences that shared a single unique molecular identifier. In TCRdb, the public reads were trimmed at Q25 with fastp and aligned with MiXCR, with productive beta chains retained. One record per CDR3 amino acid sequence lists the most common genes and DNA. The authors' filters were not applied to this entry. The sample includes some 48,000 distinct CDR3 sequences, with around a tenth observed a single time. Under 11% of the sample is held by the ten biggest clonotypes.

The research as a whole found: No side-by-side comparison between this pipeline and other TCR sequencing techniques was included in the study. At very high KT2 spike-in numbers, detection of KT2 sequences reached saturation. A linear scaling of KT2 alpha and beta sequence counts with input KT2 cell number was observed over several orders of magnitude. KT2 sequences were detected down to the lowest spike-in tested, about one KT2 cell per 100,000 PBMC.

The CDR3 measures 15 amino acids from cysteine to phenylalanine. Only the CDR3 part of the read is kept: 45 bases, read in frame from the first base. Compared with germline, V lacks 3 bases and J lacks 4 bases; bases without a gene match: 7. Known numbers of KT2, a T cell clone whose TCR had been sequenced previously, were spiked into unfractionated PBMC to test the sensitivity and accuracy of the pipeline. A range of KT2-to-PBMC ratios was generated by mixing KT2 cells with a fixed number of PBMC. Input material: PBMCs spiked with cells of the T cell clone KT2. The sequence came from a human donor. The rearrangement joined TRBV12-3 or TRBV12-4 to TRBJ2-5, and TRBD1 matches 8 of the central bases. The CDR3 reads CASSLALQGAETQYF. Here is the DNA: TGTGCCAGCAGTTTGGCCCTTCAGGGGGCAGAGACCCAGTACTTC.